This T cell receptor beta chain was obtained from a study of blood T cell repertoires in COVID-19. Turning to the study itself: PBMCs, B-cell-depleted T cells, or T cells were the source of the cDNA or gDNA that made up the material.

The Seattle patients, enrolled during active infection, were followed longitudinally. In the authors' methods: Estimation of nucleated cell counts was performed using reference gene primer amplification. Assay used: immunoSEQ multiplex PCR; TCRdb lists only in-frame clones, some missing. V, J and clone size are those of that table, while D and trimming were read from the DNA. The data hold roughly 440,000 clones, with about 87% observed a single time. This clone was detected only once. The sequenced material came from peripheral blood. This TCR derives from a woman aged 50 to 60 with COVID-19, enrolled during active disease.

CDR3 sequence reads: CASHPQGDFYEQYF. DNA of the CDR3: TGTGCCAGCCATCCGCAGGGGGATTTTTACGAGCAGTACTTC. The chain links TRBV7-8 to TRBJ2-7, with 7 positions matching TRBD1. This CDR3 contains 14 residues. Germline values: CDR1 SGHVS, CDR2 FQNEAQ. V lost 8 bases to trimming and J lost 4 bases; unmatched junction nucleotides: 11.